This T cell receptor (beta chain) originates from a study of blood T cells in healthy people across ages. J was trimmed by 7 bases and V by 5 bases; bases with no gene match: 11. The CDR3 has 14 amino acids. Germline values: CDR1 SGHTA, CDR2 FQGNSA. The second PCR ran roughly 7 to 12 cycles with a sample-barcoded 5' primer and J-beta primers. TCRdb reanalysed the 5' RACE reads using MiXCR and keeps one entry per CDR3 protein. Of over a million distinct CDR3 sequences in the sample, 40% to 50% were seen once. The sequenced sample consisted of blood. This sequence originates from a woman younger than 30 in good health. The genes are TRBV7-2 and TRBJ2-7; 7 bases fit TRBD2. DNA for the CDR3: TGTGCCAGCAGCCCGACTAGCCCACTTAGTGAGCAGTACTTC. Its translation is CASSPTSPLSEQYF.